This is a list of T cell receptor beta chains from one sample in a study of cytomegalovirus exposure and HLA in healthy donors. Data came from immunoSEQ multiplex PCR; TCRdb stores just in-frame clones and leaves some out. The data contain approximately 150,000 clones, about 80% of them singletons. Sequenced sample: PBMCs. The source of these receptors is a man aged 40-49 years in good health and CMV-seropositive. Each CDR3 is given with its conserved first and last residue.

>TRBV9|TRBJ2-2
CASSVYTGELFF
>TRBV6-1|TRBJ1-4
CASSDDRGWGEKLFF
>TRBV28|TRBJ2-1
CASLRQGGHNEQFF
>TRBV10-1|TRBJ2-1
CASSDQGAGYEQFF
>TRBV19|TRBJ2-5
CASSRVLGQGASETQYF
>TRBV9|TRBJ2-3
CASSMNPAGRADTQYF
>TRBV15|TRBJ2-1
CATSSGSGGPYNEQFF
>TRBV5-1|TRBJ1-2
CASSFGGGAYGYTF
>TRBV6-6|TRBJ1-1
CASRKEGAHTEAFF
>TRBV25-1|TRBJ2-1
CASSVSGEQFF
>TRBV11-2|TRBJ2-1
CASSPGGYNEQFF
>TRBV5-5|TRBJ1-2
CASSPTGAYGYTF
>TRBV6-1|TRBJ2-2
CASRRTGLNTGELFF
>TRBV21-1|TRBJ1-5
CASPAGATTQPQHF
>TRBV23-1|TRBJ1-1
CASSQSGGENTEAFF
>TRBV7-2|TRBJ1-1
CASKKTGGLNTEAFF
>TRBV5-1|TRBJ2-1
CASSLAGTSYEQFF
>TRBV19|TRBJ2-1
CASSTQRVYNEQFF
>TRBV27|TRBJ2-2
CASRAGPNTGELFF
>TRBV9|TRBJ2-2
CASSVEGQTNTGELFF
>TRBV2|TRBJ2-2
CASSERATGELFF
>TRBV27|TRBJ1-1
CASSLTRQTMNTEAFF
>TRBV7-3|TRBJ1-1
CASSLPGGSEAFF
>TRBV5-1|TRBJ1-1
CVSSYDRQGYTEAFF
>TRBV14|TRBJ2-1
CASSPLLWREGEEQFF
>TRBV4-2|TRBJ2-1
CASSRRLAKNNEQFF
>TRBV27|TRBJ1-5
CASKSFSGNQPQHF
>TRBV5-1|TRBJ1-1
CASSRGQGGTEAFF
>TRBV6-5|TRBJ2-1
CASSRGNEQFF
>TRBV5-4|TRBJ1-2
CASRLDTVYGYTF
>TRBV5-4|TRBJ2-4
CASSLDRVAKNIQYF
>TRBV5-1|TRBJ1-1
CASSLAGINFAEAFF
>TRBV30|TRBJ2-7
CAWSVLVGAYEQYF
>TRBV5-4|TRBJ1-1
CASSLNKNTEAFF
>TRBV5-6|.
CASSLNFHEQYF
>TRBV19|TRBJ2-1
CASRGQGLSQFF
>TRBV7-3|TRBJ2-3
CASSFSVPDTQYF
>TRBV4-2|TRBJ2-7
CASSQGGRAYEQYF
>TRBV9|TRBJ2-7
CASSVAGTSPYEQYF
>TRBV7-2|TRBJ2-4
CASSLAIGGSYIQYF
>TRBV9|TRBJ1-3
CASSGTGSSGNTIYF
>TRBV11-2|TRBJ1-2
CASSSQGNYGYTF
>TRBV15|TRBJ1-2
CATSTGQQSHGYTF
>TRBV6-5|TRBJ2-1
CASSRTSGHTPPPFF
>TRBV19|TRBJ2-5
CASSIDPFAGGPRETQYF
>TRBV5-1|TRBJ2-1
CASSTSGNFEQFF
>TRBV6-1|TRBJ2-7
CASTGLAVSYEQYF
>TRBV6-5|TRBJ1-5
CASSRGGVGQPQHF